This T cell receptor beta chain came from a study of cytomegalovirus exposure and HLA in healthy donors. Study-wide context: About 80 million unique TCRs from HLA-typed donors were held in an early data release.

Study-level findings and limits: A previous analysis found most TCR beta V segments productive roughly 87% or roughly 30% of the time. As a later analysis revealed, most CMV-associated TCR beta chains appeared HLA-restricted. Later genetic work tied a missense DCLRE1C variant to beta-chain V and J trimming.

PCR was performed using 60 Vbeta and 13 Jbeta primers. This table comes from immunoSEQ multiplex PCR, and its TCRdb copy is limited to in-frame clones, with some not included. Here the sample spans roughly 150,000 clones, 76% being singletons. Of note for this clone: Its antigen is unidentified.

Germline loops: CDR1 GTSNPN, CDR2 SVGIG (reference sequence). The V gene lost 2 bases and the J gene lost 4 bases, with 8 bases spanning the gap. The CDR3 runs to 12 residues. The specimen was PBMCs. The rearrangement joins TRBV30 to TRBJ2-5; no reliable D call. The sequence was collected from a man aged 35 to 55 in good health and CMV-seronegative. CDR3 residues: CAWSPGIETQYF. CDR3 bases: TGTGCCTGGAGTCCGGGTATAGAGACCCAGTACTTC.